The source of this T cell receptor beta chain is a study of blood T cell repertoires in COVID-19. The germline CDR1 and CDR2 sequences are SNHLY and FYNNEI. CDR3 length: 15 residues. With 4 bases clipped from V and 0 bases from J, the junction kept 2 bases outside the gene matches. Some clones are missing from TCRdb's copy, which holds only in-frame ones; the method was immunoSEQ multiplex PCR. The profile shows 150,000 to 200,000 clones, 80% to 85% of them singletons. This clonotype was obtained from a human donor with acute or convalescent COVID-19. The donor label of this sample is uncertain. The chain has TRBV2 and TRBJ2-1, with TRBD1 identical over 8 bases. Sample: peripheral blood. The DNA of the CDR3 is TGTGCCAGCAGTGGGGACAGGAGCTCCTACAATGAGCAGTTCTTC. It encodes CASSGDRSSYNEQFF.